This section outlines one T cell receptor beta chain sequence together with its context. What it binds is not known. Since all of the isolated RNA was reverse transcribed, expressed TCRB transcripts were what got sequenced. Produced via immunoSEQ multiplex PCR; TCRdb's table is partial and in-frame only. This table holds under 350,000 clones, roughly a quarter found once. Germline CDR1 SGDLS, CDR2 YYNGEE. The CDR3 spans 15 residues. V lost 4 bases to trimming and J lost 4 bases; unmatched junction nucleotides: 6. The sample belongs to a study of beta chain features in type 1 diabetes. Study-level results: Researchers report that Type 1 diabetes patients had moderately but significantly shorter TCRB CDR3s across all four CD4+ subsets. Type 1 diabetes patients had VDJ junctions that carried fewer insertions and more deletions.

Naive, central memory, regulatory and stem cell-like memory cells within the CD4+ compartment were sorted using CD45RO/CCR7/CD25/CD127/CD95/CD27. This TCR was sampled from a woman in her twenties or thirties with type 1 diabetes. The V gene is TRBV9, the J gene TRBJ2-1; 9 nucleotides align to TRBD2. The sample consisted of naive CD4+ T cells from blood. The CDR3 DNA is TGTGCCAGCAGCCTAGCGGGAATACCTTACAATGAGCAGTTCTTC. Translating it yields CASSLAGIPYNEQFF.